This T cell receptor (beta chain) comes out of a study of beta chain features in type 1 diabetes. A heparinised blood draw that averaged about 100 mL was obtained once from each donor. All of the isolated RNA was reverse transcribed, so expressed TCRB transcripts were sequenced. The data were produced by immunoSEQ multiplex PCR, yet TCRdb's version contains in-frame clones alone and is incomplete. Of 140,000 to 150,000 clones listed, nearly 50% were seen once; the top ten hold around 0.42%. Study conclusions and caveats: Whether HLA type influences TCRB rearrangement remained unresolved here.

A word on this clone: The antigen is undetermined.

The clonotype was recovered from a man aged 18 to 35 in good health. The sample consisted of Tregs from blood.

CDR3 DNA: TGTGCCAGCAGCTTTTCTCTAGCGGGGGGGCTAATTGAGACCCAGTACTTC. Protein product: CASSFSLAGGLIETQYF. The rearrangement joins TRBV5-4 to TRBJ2-5; 12 positions agree with TRBD2. Per the germline V gene, CDR1 is SGHNT and CDR2 is YYREEE (reference sequence). V was pared by 2 bases and J by 5 bases, with 10 bases of the junction left unmatched. This CDR3 contains 17 residues.